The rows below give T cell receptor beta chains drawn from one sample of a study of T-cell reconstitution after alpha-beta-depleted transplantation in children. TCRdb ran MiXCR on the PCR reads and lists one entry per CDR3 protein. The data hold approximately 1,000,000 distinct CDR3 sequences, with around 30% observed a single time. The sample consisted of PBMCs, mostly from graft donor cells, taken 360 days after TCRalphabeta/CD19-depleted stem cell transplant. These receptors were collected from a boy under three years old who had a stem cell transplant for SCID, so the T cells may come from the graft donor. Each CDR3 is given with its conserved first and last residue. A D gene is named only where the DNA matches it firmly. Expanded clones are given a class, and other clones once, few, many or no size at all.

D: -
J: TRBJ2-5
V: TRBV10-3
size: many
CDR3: CAISESPAGVETQYF
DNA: TGTGCCATCAGTGAGTCCCCAGCAGGGGTGGAGACCCAGTACTTC

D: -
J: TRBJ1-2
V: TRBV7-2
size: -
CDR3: CASSPLRGRGGYTF
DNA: TGTGCCAGCAGCCCTCTACGGGGGCGAGGTGGCTACACCTTC

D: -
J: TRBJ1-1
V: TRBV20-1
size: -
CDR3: CSGPGRGRFTEAFF
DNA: TGCAGTGGCCCGGGCAGGGGTAGGTTCACTGAAGCTTTCTTT

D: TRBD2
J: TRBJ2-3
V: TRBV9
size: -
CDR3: CASSVTSGVSTDTQYF
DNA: TGTGCCAGCAGCGTAACTAGCGGGGTGAGCACAGATACGCAGTATTTT

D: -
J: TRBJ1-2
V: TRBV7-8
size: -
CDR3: CASSLGSGTATYGYTF
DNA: TGTGCCAGCAGCTTAGGGTCGGGGACCGCGACGTATGGCTACACCTTC

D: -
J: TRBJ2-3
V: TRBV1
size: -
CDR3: CTSSQDGGSDTQYF
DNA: TGCACCAGCAGCCAAGACGGGGGGTCAGATACGCAGTATTTT

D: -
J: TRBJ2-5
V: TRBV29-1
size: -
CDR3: CSVEEGGQETQYF
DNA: TGCAGCGTTGAAGAAGGGGGCCAAGAGACCCAGTACTTC

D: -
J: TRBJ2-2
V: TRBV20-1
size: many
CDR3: CSARGEGRGTGELFF
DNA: TGCAGTGCTAGGGGCGAGGGGCGTGGCACCGGGGAGCTGTTTTTT

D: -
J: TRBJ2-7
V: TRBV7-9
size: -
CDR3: CASTNGSTTYEQYF
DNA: TGTGCCAGCACCAACGGGAGTACCACCTACGAGCAGTACTTC

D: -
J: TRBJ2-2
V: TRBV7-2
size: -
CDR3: CASSKTRAGELFF
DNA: TGTGCCAGCAGTAAGACCCGGGCCGGGGAGCTGTTTTTT

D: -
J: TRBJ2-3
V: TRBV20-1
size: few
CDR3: CSASDMRSPKDTQYF
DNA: TGCAGTGCTTCGGACATGAGAAGTCCTAAAGATACGCAGTATTTT

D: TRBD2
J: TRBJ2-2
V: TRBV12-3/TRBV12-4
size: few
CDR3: CASSLTSGGARFAGELFF
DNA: TGTGCCAGCAGCCTGACTAGCGGGGGGGCCCGGTTTGCCGGGGAGCTGTTTTTT

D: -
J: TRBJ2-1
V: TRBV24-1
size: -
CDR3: CATSDLNRYNEQFF
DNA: TGTGCCACCAGTGATTTGAACAGGTACAATGAGCAGTTCTTC

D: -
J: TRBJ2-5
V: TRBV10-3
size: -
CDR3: CAISESVYQETQYF
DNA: TGTGCCATCAGTGAGTCCGTTTATCAAGAGACCCAGTACTTC

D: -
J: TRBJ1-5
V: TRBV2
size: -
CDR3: CASRVVSNQPQHF
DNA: TGTGCCAGCAGGGTTGTGAGCAATCAGCCCCAGCATTTT

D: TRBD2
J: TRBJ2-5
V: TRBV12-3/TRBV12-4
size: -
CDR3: CASRLAGGPGETQYF
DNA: TGTGCCAGCAGACTAGCGGGGGGACCGGGGGAGACCCAGTACTTC

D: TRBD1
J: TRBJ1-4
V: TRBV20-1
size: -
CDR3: CSARTRPRTGINEKLFF
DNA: TGCAGTGCTAGAACCAGGCCCCGGACAGGGATAAATGAAAAACTGTTTTTT

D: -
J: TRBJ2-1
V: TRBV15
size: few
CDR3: CATSREILGLDEQFF
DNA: TGTGCCACCAGCAGAGAAATTTTAGGCCTCGATGAGCAGTTCTTC

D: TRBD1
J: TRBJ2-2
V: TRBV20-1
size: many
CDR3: CSARQGAGTGELFF
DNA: TGCAGTGCTAGACAGGGGGCTGGGACCGGGGAGCTGTTTTTT

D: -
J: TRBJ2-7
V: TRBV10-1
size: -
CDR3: CASSDPLEGYEQYF
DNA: TGCGCCAGCAGTGACCCATTGGAGGGTTACGAGCAGTACTTC